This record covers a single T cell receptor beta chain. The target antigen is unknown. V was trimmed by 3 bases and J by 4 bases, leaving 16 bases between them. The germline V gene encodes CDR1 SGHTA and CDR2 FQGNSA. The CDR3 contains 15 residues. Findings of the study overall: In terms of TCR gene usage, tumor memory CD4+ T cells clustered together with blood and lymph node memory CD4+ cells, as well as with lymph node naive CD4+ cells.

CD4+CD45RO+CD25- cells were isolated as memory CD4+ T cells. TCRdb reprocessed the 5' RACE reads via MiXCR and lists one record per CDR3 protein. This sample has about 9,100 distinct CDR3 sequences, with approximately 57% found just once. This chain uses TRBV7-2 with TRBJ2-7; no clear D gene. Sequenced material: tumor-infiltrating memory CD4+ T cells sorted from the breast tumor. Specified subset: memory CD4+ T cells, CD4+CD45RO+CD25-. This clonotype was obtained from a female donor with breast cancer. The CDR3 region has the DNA TGTGCCAGCAGCTTCAAGGTCAGCTCATTTTACGAGCAGTACTTC. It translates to CASSFKVSSFYEQYF.